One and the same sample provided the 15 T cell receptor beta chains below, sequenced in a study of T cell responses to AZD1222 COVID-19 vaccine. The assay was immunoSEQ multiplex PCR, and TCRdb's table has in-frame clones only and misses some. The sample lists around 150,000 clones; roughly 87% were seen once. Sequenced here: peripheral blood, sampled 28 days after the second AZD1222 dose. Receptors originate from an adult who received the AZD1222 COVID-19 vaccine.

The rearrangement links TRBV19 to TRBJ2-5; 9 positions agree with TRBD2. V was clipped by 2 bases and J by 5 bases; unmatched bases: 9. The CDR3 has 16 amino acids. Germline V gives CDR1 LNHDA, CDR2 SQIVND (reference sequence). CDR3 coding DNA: TGTGCCAGTAGTATACGGTGGCGGGGGGGGAAGGAGACCCAGTACTTC. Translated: CASSIRWRGGKETQYF.

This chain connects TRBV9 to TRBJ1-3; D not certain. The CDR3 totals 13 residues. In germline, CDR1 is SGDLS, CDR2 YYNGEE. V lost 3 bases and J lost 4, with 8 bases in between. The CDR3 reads CASSAGGGNTIYF. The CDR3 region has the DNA TGTGCCAGCAGCGCAGGAGGCGGAAACACCATATATTTT.

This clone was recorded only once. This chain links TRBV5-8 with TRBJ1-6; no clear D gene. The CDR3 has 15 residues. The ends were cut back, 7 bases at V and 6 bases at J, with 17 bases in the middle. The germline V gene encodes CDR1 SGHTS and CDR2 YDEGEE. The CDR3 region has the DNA TGTGCCAGCGCGAGGGCTTATTCTGCTAATTCACCCCTCCACTTT. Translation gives CASARAYSANSPLHF.

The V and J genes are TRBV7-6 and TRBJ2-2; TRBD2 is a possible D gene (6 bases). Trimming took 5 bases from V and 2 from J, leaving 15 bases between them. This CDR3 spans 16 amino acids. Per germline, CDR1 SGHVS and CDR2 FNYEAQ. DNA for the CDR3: TGTGCCAGCAGCCTGGCCCCTAGCGACAACACCGGGGAGCTGTTTTTT. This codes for CASSLAPSDNTGELFF.

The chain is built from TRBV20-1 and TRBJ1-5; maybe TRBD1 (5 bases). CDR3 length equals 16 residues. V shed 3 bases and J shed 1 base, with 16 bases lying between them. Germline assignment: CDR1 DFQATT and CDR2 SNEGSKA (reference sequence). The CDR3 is CSASRRVGISNQPQHF. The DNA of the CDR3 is TGCAGTGCTAGTCGCAGGGTGGGTATAAGCAATCAGCCCCAGCATTTT.

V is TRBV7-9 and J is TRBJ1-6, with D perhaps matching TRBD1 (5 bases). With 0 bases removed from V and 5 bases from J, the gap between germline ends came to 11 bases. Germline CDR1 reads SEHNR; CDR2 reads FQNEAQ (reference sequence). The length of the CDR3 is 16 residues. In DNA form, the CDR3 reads TGTGCCAGCAGCTTAGCTTCGGGGGTCAATAATTCACCCCTCCACTTT. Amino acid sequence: CASSLASGVNNSPLHF.

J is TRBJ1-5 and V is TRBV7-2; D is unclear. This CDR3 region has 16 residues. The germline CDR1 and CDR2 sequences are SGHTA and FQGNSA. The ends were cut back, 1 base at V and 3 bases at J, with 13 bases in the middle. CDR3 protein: CASSLGLGVDNQPQHF. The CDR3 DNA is TGTGCCAGCAGCTTAGGTCTGGGTGTCGACAATCAGCCCCAGCATTTT. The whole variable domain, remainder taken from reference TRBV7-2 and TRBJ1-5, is GAGVSQSPSNKVTEKGKDVELRCDPISGHTALYWYRQSLGQGLEFLIYFQGNSAPDKSGLPSDRFSAERTGGSVSTLTIQRTQQEDSAVYLCASSLGLGVDNQPQHFGDGTRLSIL.

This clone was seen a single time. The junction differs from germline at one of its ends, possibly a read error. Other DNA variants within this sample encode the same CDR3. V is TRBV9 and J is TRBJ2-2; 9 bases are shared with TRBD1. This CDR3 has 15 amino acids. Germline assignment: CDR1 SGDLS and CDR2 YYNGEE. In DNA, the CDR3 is TGTGCCAGCAGTGTAGAGGGACAGGGAGCCGGGGAGCTGTTTTTT. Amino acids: CASSVEGQGAGELFF.

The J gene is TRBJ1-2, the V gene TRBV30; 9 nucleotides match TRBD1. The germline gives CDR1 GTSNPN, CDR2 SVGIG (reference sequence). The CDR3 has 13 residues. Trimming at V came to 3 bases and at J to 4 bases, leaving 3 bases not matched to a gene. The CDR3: CAWSGQGTYGYTF. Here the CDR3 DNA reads TGTGCCTGGAGCGGACAGGGGACCTATGGCTACACCTTC.

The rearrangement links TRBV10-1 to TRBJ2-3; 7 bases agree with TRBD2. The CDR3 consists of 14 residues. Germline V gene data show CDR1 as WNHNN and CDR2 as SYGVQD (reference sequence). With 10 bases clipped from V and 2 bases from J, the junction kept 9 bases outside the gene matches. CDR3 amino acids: CAIPPAGPTDTQYF. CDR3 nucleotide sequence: TGCGCCATCCCTCCAGCGGGGCCCACAGATACGCAGTATTTT.

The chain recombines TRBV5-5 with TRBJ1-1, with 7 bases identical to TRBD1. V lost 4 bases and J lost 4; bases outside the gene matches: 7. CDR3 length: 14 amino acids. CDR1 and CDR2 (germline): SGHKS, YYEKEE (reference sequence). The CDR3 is CASSGGTAGTEAFF. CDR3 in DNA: TGTGCCAGCAGCGGAGGGACAGCGGGCACTGAAGCTTTCTTT.

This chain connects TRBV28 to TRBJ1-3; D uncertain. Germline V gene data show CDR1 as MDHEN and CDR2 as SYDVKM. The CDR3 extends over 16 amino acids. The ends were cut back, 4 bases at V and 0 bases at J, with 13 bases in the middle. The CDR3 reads CASSSASYSSGNTIYF. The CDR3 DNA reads TGTGCCAGCAGTTCCGCATCCTACAGCTCTGGAAACACCATATATTTT.

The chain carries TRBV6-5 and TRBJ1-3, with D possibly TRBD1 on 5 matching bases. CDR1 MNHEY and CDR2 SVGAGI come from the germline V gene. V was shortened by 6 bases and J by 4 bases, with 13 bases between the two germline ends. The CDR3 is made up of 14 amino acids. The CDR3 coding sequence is TGTGCCAGCAGGGAGGGGACTGTCGGAAACACCATATATTTT. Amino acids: CASREGTVGNTIYF.

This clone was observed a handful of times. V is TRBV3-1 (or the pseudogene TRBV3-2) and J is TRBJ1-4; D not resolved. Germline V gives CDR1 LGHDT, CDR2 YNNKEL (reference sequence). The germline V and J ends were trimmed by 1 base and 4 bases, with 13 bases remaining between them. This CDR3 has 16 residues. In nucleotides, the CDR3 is TGTGCCAGCAGCCAAGTTTTACGCTCGGGTAATGAAAAACTGTTTTTT. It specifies CASSQVLRSGNEKLFF.

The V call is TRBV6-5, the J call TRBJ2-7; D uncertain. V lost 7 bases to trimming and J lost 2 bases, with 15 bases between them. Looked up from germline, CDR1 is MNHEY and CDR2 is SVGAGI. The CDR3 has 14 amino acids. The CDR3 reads CASTATGTAYEQYF. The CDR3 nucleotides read TGTGCCAGCACCGCGACCGGAACAGCCTACGAGCAGTACTTC.